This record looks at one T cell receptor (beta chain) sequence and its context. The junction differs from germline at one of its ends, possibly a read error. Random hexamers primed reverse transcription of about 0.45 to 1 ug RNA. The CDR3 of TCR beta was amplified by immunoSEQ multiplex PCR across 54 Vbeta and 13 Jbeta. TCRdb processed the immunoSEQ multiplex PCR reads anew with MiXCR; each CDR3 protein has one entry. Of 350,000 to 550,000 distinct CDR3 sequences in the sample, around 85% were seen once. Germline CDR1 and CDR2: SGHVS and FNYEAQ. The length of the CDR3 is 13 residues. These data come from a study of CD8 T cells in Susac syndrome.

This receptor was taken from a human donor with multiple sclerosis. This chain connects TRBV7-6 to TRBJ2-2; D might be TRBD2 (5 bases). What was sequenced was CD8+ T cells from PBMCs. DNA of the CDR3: TGTGCCAGCAGCGGGTCGTACACCGGGGATCTGTTTTTT. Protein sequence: CASSGSYTGDLFF.